This is a list of T cell receptor beta chains from one sample in a study of shared clonotypes between healthy human individuals. Produced via immunoSEQ multiplex PCR; TCRdb's table is partial and in-frame only. The table shows approximately 2.3 million clones, with about 92% occurring only once. Material: naive CD4+ T cells from PBMCs. The receptors here all came from a young man in good health. Some clones in this sample may be carry-over from other donors' samples. Both conserved end residues are part of each CDR3. The order of the fields is J gene, clone size, CDR3 length, V gene, D gene, CDR3 protein, CDR3 DNA. A D gene is named only where the DNA matches it firmly. Clone size is stated in some rows and not others, as once, few, many or a class when expanded.

j_call: TRBJ2-7
clone_size: .
cdr3_length: 12
v_call: TRBV7-2
d_call: .
cdr3_aa: CASQTLVGEQYF
cdr3_nt: TGTGCCAGCCAGACCCTCGTAGGCGAGCAGTACTTC

j_call: TRBJ1-3
clone_size: few
cdr3_length: 12
v_call: TRBV28
d_call: .
cdr3_aa: CASSLWGNTIYF
cdr3_nt: TGTGCCAGCAGTTTATGGGGAAACACCATATATTTT

j_call: TRBJ1-2
clone_size: .
cdr3_length: 15
v_call: TRBV15
d_call: .
cdr3_aa: CATSRLTTDPFGYTF
cdr3_nt: TGTGCCACCAGCAGATTGACCACAGACCCCTTTGGCTACACCTTC

j_call: TRBJ1-3
clone_size: .
cdr3_length: 17
v_call: TRBV6-1
d_call: .
cdr3_aa: CASSDSARVNSGNTIYF
cdr3_nt: TGTGCCAGCAGTGATAGTGCCAGGGTGAATTCTGGAAACACCATATATTTT

j_call: TRBJ2-2
clone_size: .
cdr3_length: 15
v_call: TRBV18
d_call: .
cdr3_aa: CASLSGGSRTGELFF
cdr3_nt: TGTGCCAGCCTCAGTGGAGGATCACGCACCGGGGAGCTGTTTTTT

j_call: TRBJ2-7
clone_size: once
cdr3_length: 11
v_call: TRBV7-3
d_call: .
cdr3_aa: CASSRSYEQYF
cdr3_nt: TGTGCCAGCAGCCGCTCTTACGAGCAGTACTTC

j_call: TRBJ1-5
clone_size: .
cdr3_length: 15
v_call: TRBV15
d_call: .
cdr3_aa: CATSRMYGSNQPQHF
cdr3_nt: TGTGCCACCAGCAGAATGTATGGTAGCAATCAGCCCCAGCATTTT

j_call: TRBJ2-3
clone_size: .
cdr3_length: 16
v_call: TRBV7-7
d_call: TRBD1
cdr3_aa: CASSFGTALNTDTQYF
cdr3_nt: TGTGCCAGCAGCTTCGGGACAGCCCTAAACACGGATACGCAGTATTTT

j_call: TRBJ1-1
clone_size: .
cdr3_length: 15
v_call: TRBV7-9
d_call: TRBD1
cdr3_aa: CASSSDRDFGERAFF
cdr3_nt: TGTGCCAGCAGCTCTGACAGGGACTTCGGGGAAAGGGCTTTCTTT

j_call: TRBJ2-1
clone_size: once
cdr3_length: 15
v_call: TRBV12-5
d_call: TRBD2
cdr3_aa: CASSKTSGNYNEQFF
cdr3_nt: TGTGCTAGTAGTAAAACTAGCGGGAACTACAATGAGCAGTTCTTC

j_call: TRBJ1-1
clone_size: .
cdr3_length: 13
v_call: TRBV2
d_call: .
cdr3_aa: CASRRGGYTEAFF
cdr3_nt: TGTGCCAGCCGGAGGGGGGGATACACTGAAGCTTTCTTT

j_call: TRBJ2-2
clone_size: .
cdr3_length: 15
v_call: TRBV30
d_call: TRBD2
cdr3_aa: CAWSVWGGATGELFF
cdr3_nt: TGTGCCTGGAGTGTATGGGGAGGGGCCACCGGGGAGCTGTTTTTT

j_call: TRBJ2-7
clone_size: .
cdr3_length: 14
v_call: TRBV18
d_call: TRBD2
cdr3_aa: CASSLLAAPYEQYF
cdr3_nt: TGTGCCAGCTCACTTCTAGCGGCCCCCTACGAGCAGTACTTC

j_call: TRBJ2-4
clone_size: .
cdr3_length: 15
v_call: TRBV6-5
d_call: .
cdr3_aa: CASSPGQLAKNIQYF
cdr3_nt: TGTGCCAGCAGCCCAGGACAGCTAGCCAAAAACATTCAGTACTTC

j_call: TRBJ2-3
clone_size: .
cdr3_length: 18
v_call: TRBV5-6
d_call: .
cdr3_aa: CASSLLQDSISWGDTQYF
cdr3_nt: TGTGCCAGCAGCTTGTTACAGGATTCTATCAGCTGGGGGGATACGCAGTATTTT

j_call: TRBJ2-2
clone_size: .
cdr3_length: 13
v_call: TRBV5-1
d_call: .
cdr3_aa: CASATGYTGELFF
cdr3_nt: TGCGCCAGCGCCACAGGGTACACCGGGGAGCTGTTTTTT

j_call: TRBJ2-7
clone_size: .
cdr3_length: 15
v_call: TRBV5-1
d_call: TRBD2
cdr3_aa: CASSLFSGSGSEQYF
cdr3_nt: TGCGCCAGCAGCTTGTTCAGCGGGAGCGGGTCCGAGCAGTACTTC

j_call: TRBJ2-7
clone_size: .
cdr3_length: 13
v_call: TRBV7-3
d_call: TRBD2
cdr3_aa: CASSFQRGYEQYF
cdr3_nt: TGTGCCAGCAGCTTCCAGCGGGGCTACGAGCAGTACTTC

j_call: TRBJ1-1
clone_size: .
cdr3_length: 15
v_call: TRBV2
d_call: .
cdr3_aa: CASIPTVSRGTEAFF
cdr3_nt: TGTGCCAGCATCCCAACCGTATCAAGGGGGACTGAAGCTTTCTTT

j_call: TRBJ2-3
clone_size: .
cdr3_length: 13
v_call: TRBV5-1
d_call: .
cdr3_aa: CASSPAEADTQYF
cdr3_nt: TGCGCCAGCAGCCCGGCGGAGGCAGATACGCAGTATTTT

j_call: TRBJ2-7
clone_size: .
cdr3_length: 14
v_call: TRBV25-1
d_call: TRBD2
cdr3_aa: CASSEGGKVSRQYF
cdr3_nt: TGTGCCAGCAGTGAGGGAGGGAAGGTTTCGAGGCAGTACTTC

j_call: TRBJ2-7
clone_size: .
cdr3_length: 11
v_call: TRBV6-5
d_call: .
cdr3_aa: CASSSNYEQYF
cdr3_nt: TGTGCCAGCAGCTCCAACTACGAGCAGTACTTC

j_call: TRBJ1-3
clone_size: .
cdr3_length: 14
v_call: TRBV19
d_call: .
cdr3_aa: CASSNRSLGNTIYF
cdr3_nt: TGTGCCAGTAGTAACCGGAGTCTGGGAAACACCATATATTTT

j_call: TRBJ1-4
clone_size: .
cdr3_length: 15
v_call: TRBV7-2
d_call: .
cdr3_aa: CASSLIWTDNEKLFF
cdr3_nt: TGTGCCAGCAGCTTAATCTGGACAGACAATGAAAAACTGTTTTTT

j_call: TRBJ2-2
clone_size: .
cdr3_length: 18
v_call: TRBV14
d_call: .
cdr3_aa: CASSRKPLAGSEGGELFF
cdr3_nt: TGTGCCAGCAGCCGAAAACCTTTAGCCGGGAGCGAGGGCGGGGAGCTGTTTTTT

j_call: TRBJ2-7
clone_size: .
cdr3_length: 11
v_call: TRBV30
d_call: .
cdr3_aa: CALREGYEQYF
cdr3_nt: TGTGCCCTGAGAGAGGGCTACGAGCAGTACTTC

j_call: TRBJ2-7
clone_size: .
cdr3_length: 13
v_call: TRBV28
d_call: TRBD1
cdr3_aa: CASRGDRPYEQYF
cdr3_nt: TGTGCCAGCAGAGGGGACAGGCCCTACGAGCAGTACTTC

j_call: TRBJ1-1
clone_size: .
cdr3_length: 12
v_call: TRBV5-1
d_call: .
cdr3_aa: CASSLFNTEAFF
cdr3_nt: TGCGCCAGCAGTCTCTTTAACACTGAAGCTTTCTTT